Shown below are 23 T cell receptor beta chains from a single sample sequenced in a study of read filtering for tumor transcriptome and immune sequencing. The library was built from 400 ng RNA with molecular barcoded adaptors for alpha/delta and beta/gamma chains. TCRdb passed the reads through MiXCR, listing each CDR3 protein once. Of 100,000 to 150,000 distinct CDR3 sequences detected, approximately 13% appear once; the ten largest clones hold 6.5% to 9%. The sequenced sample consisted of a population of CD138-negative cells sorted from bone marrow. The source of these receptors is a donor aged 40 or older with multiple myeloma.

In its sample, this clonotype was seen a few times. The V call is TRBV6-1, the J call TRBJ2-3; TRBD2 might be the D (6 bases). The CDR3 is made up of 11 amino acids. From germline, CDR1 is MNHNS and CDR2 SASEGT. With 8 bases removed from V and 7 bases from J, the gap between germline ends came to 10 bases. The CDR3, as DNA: TGTGCCAGCGGGGGGTTTAATACGCAGTATTTT. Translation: CASGGFNTQYF.

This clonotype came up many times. CDR3 protein: CASSLALTGRGTDTQYF. As DNA, the CDR3 is TGTGCCAGCAGCTTAGCGTTGACAGGGAGGGGCACAGATACGCAGTATTTT. The V and J genes are TRBV7-2 and TRBJ2-3; D may correspond to TRBD1 or TRBD2 (7 bases each). Trimming left V 0 bases short and J 1 base short, with 14 bases between. This CDR3 region has 17 residues. Germline CDR1 and CDR2: SGHTA and FQGNSA.

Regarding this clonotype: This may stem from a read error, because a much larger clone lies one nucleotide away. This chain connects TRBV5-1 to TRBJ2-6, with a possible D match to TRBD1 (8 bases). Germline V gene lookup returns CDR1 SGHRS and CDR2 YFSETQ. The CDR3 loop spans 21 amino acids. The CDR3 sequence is CASSPRDRLRSGLSGANVQTF. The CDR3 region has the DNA TGCGCCAGCAGCCCCCGGGACAGGCTTCGCTCGGGACTATCTGGGGCCAACGTCCAGACTTTC.

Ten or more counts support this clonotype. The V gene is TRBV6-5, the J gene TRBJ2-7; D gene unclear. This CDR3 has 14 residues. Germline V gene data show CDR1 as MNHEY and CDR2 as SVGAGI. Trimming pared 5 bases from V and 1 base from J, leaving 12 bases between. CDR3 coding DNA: TGTGCCAGCAGTGGAACCGCGAAATCCTACGAGCAGTACTTC. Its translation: CASSGTAKSYEQYF.

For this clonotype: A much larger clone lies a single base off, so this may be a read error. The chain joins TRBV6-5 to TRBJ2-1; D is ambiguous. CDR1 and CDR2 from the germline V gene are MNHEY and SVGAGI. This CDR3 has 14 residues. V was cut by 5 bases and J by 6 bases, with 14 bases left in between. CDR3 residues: CASSGADGSNEQFF. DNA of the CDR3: TGTGCCAGCAGTGGCGCGGACGGCTCCAATGAGCAGTTCTTC.

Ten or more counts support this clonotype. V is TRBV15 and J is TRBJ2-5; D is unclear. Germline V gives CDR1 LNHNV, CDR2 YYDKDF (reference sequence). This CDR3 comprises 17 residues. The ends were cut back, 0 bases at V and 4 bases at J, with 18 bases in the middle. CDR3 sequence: CATSRDLGSVGRETQYF. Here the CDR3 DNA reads TGTGCCACCAGCAGAGATCTAGGCAGTGTCGGACGAGAGACCCAGTACTTC.

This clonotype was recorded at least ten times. The CDR3 here is CASSHRDRGGEQYF. CDR3 sequence (DNA): TGTGCCAGCAGCCACCGGGACAGGGGTGGTGAGCAGTACTTC. The rearrangement links TRBV12-3 or TRBV12-4 to TRBJ2-7; 10 positions agree with TRBD1. The CDR3 consists of 14 residues. With V trimmed by 6 bases and J by 7 bases, 9 bases remained unmatched.

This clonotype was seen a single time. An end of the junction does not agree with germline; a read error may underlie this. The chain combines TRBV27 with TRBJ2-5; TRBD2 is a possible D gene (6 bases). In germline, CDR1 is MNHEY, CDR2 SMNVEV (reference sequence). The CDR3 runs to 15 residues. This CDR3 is CASSPSWGDQETRYF. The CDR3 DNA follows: TGTGCCAGCAGTCCGAGTTGGGGGGACCAAGAGACCCGGTACTTC.

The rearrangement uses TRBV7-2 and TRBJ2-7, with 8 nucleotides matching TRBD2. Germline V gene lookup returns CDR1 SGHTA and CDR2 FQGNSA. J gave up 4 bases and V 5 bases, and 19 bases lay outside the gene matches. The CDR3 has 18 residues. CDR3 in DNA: TGTGCCAGCAGCGATTTCCGGCGGGAGGAAAGGCGTTTTTACGAGCAGTACTTC. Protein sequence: CASSDFRREERRFYEQYF.

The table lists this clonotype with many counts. CDR3 residues: CASSLFGTSTYEQYF. In DNA form, the CDR3 reads TGTGCCAGCAGCTTGTTTGGGACTTCCACCTACGAGCAGTACTTC. The rearrangement uses TRBV5-4 and TRBJ2-7; D perhaps matches TRBD2 (6 bases). Trimming left V 1 base short and J 2 bases short, with 13 bases between. The germline V gene has CDR1 SGHNT and CDR2 YYREEE (reference sequence). The CDR3 totals 15 residues. Supplemented by reference TRBV5-4 and TRBJ2-7, the full variable domain reads ETGVTQSPTHLIKTRGQQVTLRCSSQSGHNTVSWYQQALGQGPQFIFQYYREEENGRGNFPPRFSGLQFPNYSSELNVNALELDDSALYLCASSLFGTSTYEQYFGPGTRLTVT.

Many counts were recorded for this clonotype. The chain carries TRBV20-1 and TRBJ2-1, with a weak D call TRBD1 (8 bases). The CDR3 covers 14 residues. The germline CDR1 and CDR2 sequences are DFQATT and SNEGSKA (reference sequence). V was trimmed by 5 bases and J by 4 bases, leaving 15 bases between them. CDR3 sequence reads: CSAQGAGVYNEQFF. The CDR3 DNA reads TGCAGTGCTCAGGGGGCGGGAGTATACAATGAGCAGTTCTTC.

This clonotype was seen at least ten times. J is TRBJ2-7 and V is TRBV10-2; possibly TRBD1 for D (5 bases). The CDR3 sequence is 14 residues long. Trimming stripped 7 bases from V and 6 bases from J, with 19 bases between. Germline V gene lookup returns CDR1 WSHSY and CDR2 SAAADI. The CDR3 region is CASTKQVNSGEQYF. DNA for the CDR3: TGCGCCAGCACTAAACAGGTGAACTCGGGCGAGCAGTACTTC.

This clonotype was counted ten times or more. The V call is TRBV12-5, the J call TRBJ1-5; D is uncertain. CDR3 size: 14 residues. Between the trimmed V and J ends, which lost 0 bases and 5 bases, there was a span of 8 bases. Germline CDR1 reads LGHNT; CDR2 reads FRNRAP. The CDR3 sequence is CASGLVPNDQPQHF. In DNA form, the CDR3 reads TGTGCTAGTGGTTTGGTACCTAACGATCAGCCCCAGCATTTT.

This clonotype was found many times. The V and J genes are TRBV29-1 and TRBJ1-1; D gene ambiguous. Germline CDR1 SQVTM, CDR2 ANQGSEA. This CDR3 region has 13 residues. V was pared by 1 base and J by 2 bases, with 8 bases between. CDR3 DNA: TGCAGCGTTGAAGGAGGGAGTAACACTGAAGCTTTCTTT. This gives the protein CSVEGGSNTEAFF.

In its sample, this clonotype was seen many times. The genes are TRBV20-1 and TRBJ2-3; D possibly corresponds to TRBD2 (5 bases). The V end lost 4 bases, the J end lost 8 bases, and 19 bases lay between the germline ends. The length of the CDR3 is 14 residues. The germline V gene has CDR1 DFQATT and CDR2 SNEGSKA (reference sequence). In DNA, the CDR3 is TGCAGTGCTATACGGGATTTCGGGTCTGGTACGCAGTATTTT. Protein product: CSAIRDFGSGTQYF.

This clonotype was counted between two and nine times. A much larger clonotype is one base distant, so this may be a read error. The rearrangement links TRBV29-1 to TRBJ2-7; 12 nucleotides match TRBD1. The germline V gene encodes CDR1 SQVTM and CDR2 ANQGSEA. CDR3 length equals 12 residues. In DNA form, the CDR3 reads TGCAACGCCGGGACAGGGGGCGTCGAGCAGTACTTC. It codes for CNAGTGGVEQYF.

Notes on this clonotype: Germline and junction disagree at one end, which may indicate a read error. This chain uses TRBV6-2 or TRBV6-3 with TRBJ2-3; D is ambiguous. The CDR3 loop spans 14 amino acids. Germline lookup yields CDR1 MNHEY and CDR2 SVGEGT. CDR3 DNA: TGTTCCAGCAGTTACTGGCCCAGCACAGATACGCAGTATTTT. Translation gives CSSSYWPSTDTQYF.

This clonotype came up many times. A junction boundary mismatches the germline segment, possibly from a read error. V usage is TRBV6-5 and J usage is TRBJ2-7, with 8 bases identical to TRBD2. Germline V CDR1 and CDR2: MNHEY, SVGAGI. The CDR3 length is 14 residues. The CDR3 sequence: CASRLLDTSGSYLF. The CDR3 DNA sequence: TGTGCCAGCCGACTCTTGGATACTAGCGGCTCTTACCTCTTC.

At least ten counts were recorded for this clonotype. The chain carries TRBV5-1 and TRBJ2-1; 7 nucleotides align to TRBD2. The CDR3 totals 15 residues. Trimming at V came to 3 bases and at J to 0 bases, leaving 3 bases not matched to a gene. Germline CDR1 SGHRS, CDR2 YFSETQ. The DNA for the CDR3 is TGCGCCAGCAGCTGGGGGGGGTACTCCTACAATGAGCAGTTCTTC. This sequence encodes CASSWGGYSYNEQFF.

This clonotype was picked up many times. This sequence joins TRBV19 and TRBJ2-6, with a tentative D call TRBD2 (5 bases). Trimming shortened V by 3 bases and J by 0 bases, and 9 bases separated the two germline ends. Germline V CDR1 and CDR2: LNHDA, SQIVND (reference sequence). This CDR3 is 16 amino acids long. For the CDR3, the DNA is TGTGCCAGTAGTATCGGGGTTTACTCTGGGGCCAACGTCCTGACTTTC. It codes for CASSIGVYSGANVLTF.

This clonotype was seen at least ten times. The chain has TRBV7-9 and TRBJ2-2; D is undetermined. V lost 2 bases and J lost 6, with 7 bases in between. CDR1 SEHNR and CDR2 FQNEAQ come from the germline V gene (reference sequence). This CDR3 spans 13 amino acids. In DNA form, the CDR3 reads TGTGCCAGCAGCTTAAAGAGCTCCGGGGAGCTGTTTTTT. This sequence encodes CASSLKSSGELFF.

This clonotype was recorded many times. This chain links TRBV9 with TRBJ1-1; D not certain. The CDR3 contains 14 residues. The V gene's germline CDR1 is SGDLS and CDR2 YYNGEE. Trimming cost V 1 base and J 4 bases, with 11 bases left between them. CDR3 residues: CASSVNHWGTEAFF. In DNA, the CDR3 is TGTGCCAGCAGCGTAAACCACTGGGGCACTGAAGCTTTCTTT.

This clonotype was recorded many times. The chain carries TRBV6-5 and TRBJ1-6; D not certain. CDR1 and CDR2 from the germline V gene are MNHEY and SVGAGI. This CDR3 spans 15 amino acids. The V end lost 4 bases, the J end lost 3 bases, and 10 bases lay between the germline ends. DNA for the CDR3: TGTGCCAGCAGTTCAAAAGGATACTATAATTCACCCCTCCACTTT. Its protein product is CASSSKGYYNSPLHF.